The 18 T cell receptor beta chains given below trace back to one sample, sequenced in a study of CD4+ T cells in melanoma (dated by TCRdb to 2021 to 2024). Receptor libraries were prepared by the immunoSEQ multiplex PCR assay. TCRdb took this table from immuneACCESS and kept in-frame rearrangements with V and J called. Such tables lack part of the clones; where checked against another copy, unresolved V genes explain under half of the gap, and the rest is unexplained. The sample table holds 3,500 to 4,500 clones, of which approximately 66% were seen once. Under 30% of the sample lies in the top ten. Input material: cells from a culture (not recorded whether cultured in vitro). Every receptor here comes from a human donor with melanoma.

This clone has a handful of counts. The chain combines TRBV6-5 with TRBJ2-2; D is possibly TRBD1 (5 bases). CDR3 length: 15 residues. Trimming removed 0 bases from V and 5 bases from J, with 10 bases in between. CDR1 MNHEY and CDR2 SVGAGI come from the germline V gene. The CDR3 region is CASSYSSQGTGELFF. Here the CDR3 DNA reads TGTGCCAGCAGTTACTCGAGCCAGGGAACCGGGGAGCTGTTTTTT.

The rearrangement uses TRBV11-2 and TRBJ1-2; D ambiguous. The CDR3 covers 15 residues. V was pared by 0 bases and J by 3 bases, with 11 bases between. Germline CDR1 is SGHAT and CDR2 is FQNNGV. CDR3 nucleotides: TGTGCCAGCAGCTTAGATATTGGGTCGTACTATGGCTACACCTTC. It translates to CASSLDIGSYYGYTF.

The CDR3 loop is CASSYSTGSSYEQYF. In DNA form, the CDR3 reads TGTGCCAGCAGTTACTCGACTGGGAGCTCCTACGAGCAGTACTTC. The rearrangement joins TRBV6-5 to TRBJ2-7; D may be TRBD2 (5 bases). Germline loops: CDR1 MNHEY, CDR2 SVGAGI. The CDR3 covers 15 residues. Trimming took off 0 bases at V and 0 bases at J, with 9 bases between the two ends.

The rearrangement links TRBV27 to TRBJ2-1; the D is unclear. In germline, CDR1 is MNHEY, CDR2 SMNVEV (reference sequence). The CDR3 spans 13 residues. V was clipped by 8 bases and J by 5 bases, with 13 bases between them. CDR3 protein: CASCGLADNEQFF. In nucleotides, the CDR3 is TGTGCCAGCTGTGGTTTGGCGGACAATGAGCAGTTCTTC.

The genes are TRBV2 and TRBJ1-2; D remains ambiguous. The germline V gene encodes CDR1 SNHLY and CDR2 FYNNEI. The length of the CDR3 is 15 residues. The V gene lost 2 bases and the J gene lost 0 bases, with 10 bases spanning the gap. CDR3 in amino acids: CASSELAGANYGYTF. The CDR3 DNA reads as TGTGCCAGCAGTGAACTGGCTGGAGCTAACTATGGCTACACCTTC.

This clone has only a few counts. The chain joins TRBV5-8 to TRBJ1-2, with D tentatively TRBD1 (6 bases). V was cut by 0 bases and J by 6 bases, with 12 bases left in between. The CDR3 loop spans 14 amino acids. Germline lookup yields CDR1 SGHTS and CDR2 YDEGEE. CDR3 in amino acids: CASSLGGAPHGYTF. As DNA, the CDR3 is TGTGCCAGCAGCTTGGGGGGGGCTCCTCATGGCTACACCTTC.

The rearrangement uses TRBV6-6 and TRBJ1-6; TRBD1 agrees at 8 bases. This CDR3 region has 11 residues. CDR1 is MNHNY, CDR2 SVGAGI, per germline (reference sequence). The V gene end was trimmed by 7 bases and the J gene end by 14 bases; junction bases not matched to a gene: 4. The chain's CDR3 is CASTRQGTLHF. In nucleotides, the CDR3 is TGTGCCAGCACCCGACAGGGGACCCTCCACTTT.

The chain joins TRBV6-6 to TRBJ2-3, with TRBD1 matching over 9 bases. Unmatched junction bases numbered 8, after V lost 5 bases and J lost 2 bases. The V gene's germline CDR1 is MNHNY and CDR2 SVGAGI (reference sequence). The CDR3 covers 16 residues. CDR3 amino acids: CASSPPRTGVTDTQYF. The CDR3 DNA reads as TGTGCCAGCAGTCCCCCGAGGACAGGGGTCACAGATACGCAGTATTTT.

The table lists this clone with a few counts. The chain combines TRBV4-1 with TRBJ2-5, with D maybe TRBD2 (6 bases). Germline V gene data show CDR1 as MGHRA and CDR2 as YSYEKL. The CDR3 is 14 amino acids. Trimming stripped 2 bases from V and 1 base from J, with 8 bases between. DNA of the CDR3: TGCGCCAGCAGCCAACTAGCGCTCCAAGAGACCCAGTACTTC. This codes for CASSQLALQETQYF.

The chain joins TRBV6-1 to TRBJ2-2; possible D gene TRBD1, 6 bases. This CDR3 spans 12 amino acids. The germline CDR1 and CDR2 sequences are MNHNS and SASEGT. The CDR3 region is CAMTGFNGELFF. Written as DNA, the CDR3 is TGTGCTATGACAGGTTTTAACGGGGAGCTGTTTTTT.

This clone came up once. V usage is TRBV7-9 and J usage is TRBJ1-1, with D unresolved. Trimming removed 2 bases at V and 8 bases at J, with 18 bases between. Germline V CDR1 and CDR2: SEHNR, FQNEAQ (reference sequence). This CDR3 contains 15 residues. The CDR3 DNA follows: TGTGCCAGCAGCTTATCCCCGGTTGGATACAACGAAGCTTTCTTT. This codes for CASSLSPVGYNEAFF. Full variable domain (rest looked up from reference TRBV7-9 and TRBJ1-1): DTGVSQNPRHKITKRGQNVTFRCDPISEHNRLYWYRQTLGQGPEFLTYFQNEAQLEKSRLLSDRFSAERPKGSFSTLEIQRTEQGDSAMYLCASSLSPVGYNEAFFGQGTRLTVV.

The chain couples TRBV4-3 to TRBJ2-2; 9 positions match TRBD2. The CDR3 covers 16 residues. In germline, CDR1 is LGHNA, CDR2 YSLEER. Trimming removed 7 bases from V and 0 bases from J; junction bases left unmatched: 6. In DNA form, the CDR3 reads TGCGCCAGCACCACCGGGACTAGCACGAACACCGGGGAGCTGTTTTTT. It encodes CASTTGTSTNTGELFF.

By share, this clone counts as medium-sized (0.01 to 0.1%). The chain recombines TRBV7-2 with TRBJ2-1, with D possibly being TRBD2 (6 bases). V lost 5 bases and J lost 0, with 23 bases in between. Germline CDR1 and CDR2: SGHTA and FQGNSA. The CDR3 is 19 amino acids. CDR3 nucleotide sequence: TGTGCCAGCAGCCCCTCGATCTGGGAGGCCAAGAGCTCCTACAATGAGCAGTTCTTC. It is translated as CASSPSIWEAKSSYNEQFF.

The CDR3 spells CASSFLGTGNEKLFF. The CDR3 nucleotides read TGTGCCAGCAGCTTCCTCGGGACCGGCAATGAAAAACTGTTTTTT. J is TRBJ1-4 and V is TRBV5-5; D might be TRBD1 (5 bases). This CDR3 has 15 amino acids. V dropped 2 bases and J dropped 5 bases, with 13 bases sitting between them. Germline values: CDR1 SGHKS, CDR2 YYEKEE (reference sequence).

This clone was seen a few times. The CDR3 DNA reads TGTGCCAGCAGCTTGCCACTGAACACTGAAGCTTTCTTT. Translation: CASSLPLNTEAFF. This chain uses TRBV5-6 with TRBJ1-1; unclear D gene. Germline CDR1 and CDR2: SGHDT and YYEEEE. CDR3 length: 13 amino acids. Trimming took 1 base from V and 0 from J, leaving 4 bases between them.

The rearrangement links TRBV4-1 to TRBJ1-5; unclear D gene. The CDR3 extends over 15 amino acids. V was shortened by 0 bases and J by 6 bases, with 12 bases between the two germline ends. Germline CDR1 and CDR2: MGHRA and YSYEKL. CDR3 region: CASSQEFAGFQPQHF. Written as DNA, the CDR3 is TGCGCCAGCAGCCAAGAGTTTGCGGGATTTCAGCCCCAGCATTTT.

The chain uses TRBV2 and TRBJ1-3, with D perhaps matching TRBD1 (6 bases). V was trimmed by 4 bases and J by 8 bases, leaving 15 bases between them. This CDR3 comprises 14 residues. Per germline, CDR1 SNHLY and CDR2 FYNNEI. The CDR3 loop is CASSVRQATDTIYF. The CDR3 bases are TGTGCCAGCAGTGTTCGACAGGCTACAGACACCATATATTTT.

The chain couples TRBV7-3 to TRBJ1-2; no firm D call. The CDR3 totals 13 residues. Germline V CDR1 and CDR2: SGHTA, FQGTGA. V was trimmed by 2 bases and J by 4 bases, leaving 8 bases between them. CDR3 sequence (DNA): TGTGCCAGCAGCTTAGCCCCCCCCTATGGCTACACCTTC. Protein: CASSLAPPYGYTF.